This T cell receptor (beta chain) derives from a study of T-cell reconstitution after alpha-beta-depleted transplantation in children. Molecular barcoding with unique molecular identifiers was used for the TCRbeta library. A single record per CDR3 protein comes from TCRdb applying MiXCR to the PCR reads. The sample records some 280,000 distinct CDR3 sequences, approximately 9.8% being singletons. The source was PBMCs from the stem cell graft donor, collected from the stem cell graft. The TCR originated in a human donor who donated a stem cell graft to a child with SCID.

The CDR3 spells CSASSVSGGRADTQYF. CDR3 DNA: TGCAGTGCTAGTTCCGTCAGCGGGGGGCGCGCAGATACGCAGTATTTT. The chain recombines TRBV20-1 with TRBJ2-3, with 9 bases lining up with TRBD2. J lost 4 bases, V lost 3 bases, and 11 bases had no gene match. The CDR3 loop spans 16 amino acids. Germline CDR1 is DFQATT and CDR2 is SNEGSKA (reference sequence).